Given below is one TCR beta chain in context. This clone was seen only a few times. This clone's antigen is unknown. No base-level quality is on record; no much larger clone is a single base apart. Reading the label with the study, this specimen's treatment or condition is: roughly 18 received Ad26.COV2.S at low or high dose, single or two shots; 5 received placebo; per-sample allocation not given. For vaccine and placebo recipients, the sequenced repertoires came from samples collected on day 63 after the first injection. Cohort 1b enrolled some 25 adults aged 18-55 years at a single site in Boston, USA, between 29 July and 7 August 2020. Ad26.COV2.S was a replication-incompetent adenovirus type 26 vector expressing a prefusion-stabilized SARS-CoV-2 spike protein from the original Wuhan strain. Spanning cysteine to phenylalanine, the CDR3 consists of 15 amino acids. CDR3 DNA only is kept here, 45 bases in frame from base 1. Based on the germline V gene, the CDR1 and CDR2 sequences are SGHAT and FQNNGV. The germline V end is reduced by 7 bases and the J end by 7 bases; junction bases left unmatched: 10.

TCRbeta CDR3 regions were sequenced with the immunoSEQ Assay. After extraction, genomic DNA underwent amplification by bias-controlled multiplex PCR, followed by high-throughput sequencing. Processing in the source paper ran as follows. To quantify the absolute abundance of every unique TCRbeta CDR3 region, sequences were collapsed and filtered. Usable DNA was measured by amplifying reference genes present in all nucleated cells, and TCRbeta template counts were normalized to that usable DNA to estimate T cell fraction. Repertoire TCRs were annotated as SARS-CoV-2-specific when V gene, CDR3 amino acid sequence and J gene were exactly matched to a known reactive TCR set. The reference SARS-CoV-2 TCR set was derived from MIRA and filtered for enrichment in COVID-19-positive ImmuneCODE repertoires, a step that removed public or cross-reactive TCRs. Drawing on the MIRA antigens, annotated TCRs were analysed further at the level of specific ORF or position within ORF. Depth was the summed frequency of annotated unique rearrangements, while breadth was defined as annotated unique rearrangements over total unique productive rearrangements. TCR breadth was compared between groups using two-sided Wilcoxon rank-sum tests. The table comes from immuneACCESS by way of TCRdb, which keeps in-frame sequences with V and J called. Part of the clones is missing from these tables; in studies checked, under half for an unresolved V gene and the rest for unknown reasons. V and J calls and clone size come straight from that table; D and trimming were deduced from the DNA. For this sample there are approximately 250,000 clones; roughly nine tenths appear just once. Clones ranked in the top ten supply less than 3% of the sample.

This specimen belongs to a study of Ad26.COV2.S vaccination and SARS-CoV-2 variants (dated by TCRdb to the early 2020s). Background on the whole study: Donors in the vaccine arm were drawn from COV1001, a multicentre, randomized, double-blind, placebo-controlled phase I-IIa trial testing Ad26.COV2.S in healthy adults. Ad26.COV2.S was administered intramuscularly at a dose of 5x10^10 or 1x10^11 viral particles, either as one shot or as two shots given 56 days apart. TCRbeta repertoire sequencing served as the tool for gauging how specific and how broad the SARS-CoV-2-reactive T cell receptors were following Ad26.COV2.S vaccination. A total of 32 samples were included in the TCR-sequenced set, comprising around 19 Ad26.COV2.S vaccine recipients, 5 placebo recipients and 8 SARS-CoV-2 convalescent individuals. Participants in the trial were split at random into five groups of five each, receiving low-dose or high-dose Ad26.COV2.S once or twice, or else placebo on both occasions. Investigators did not know the trial group allocation while performing experiments and assessing outcomes.

Study-wide conclusions, independent of this receptor: The authors noted that total T cell responses may have been underestimated by the TCR breadth and depth analyses. Higher spike-specific TCR breadth was observed in Ad26.COV2.S recipients than in placebo recipients (P = 0.0014). Vaccine and placebo recipients had similar non-spike TCR breadth, a finding consistent with the vaccine containing only spike. The study was not powered to compare responses between vaccine doses or regimens. Substantial breadth of spike-specific CD8+ and CD4+ T cell responses was reported after vaccination.

The rearranged chain carries TRBV11-2 and TRBJ1-6; 7 junctional bases match TRBD1. This clonotype was sampled from a person between 18 and 65 years old who received the Ad26.COV2.S COVID-19 vaccine or a placebo. The specimen comprised peripheral blood, sampled in a trial of Ad26.COV2.S vaccine versus placebo. The CDR3 region: CASKPAGTVNSPLHF. At the DNA level, the sequence is TGTGCCAGCAAACCAGCAGGGACAGTCAATTCACCCCTCCACTTT.